These 4 T cell receptor beta chains share one sample of origin, sequenced in a study of persistence of HIV-infected CD4 T cells. The stimulus was lysate of CMV-infected fibroblasts, 8.5 to 10 ug/mL. CD40L-negative CD69-negative CD45RO-high memory CD4+ T cells were sorted as populations depleted of antigen-responding cells. What these receptors recognize is not known. The libraries were made with immunoSEQ version 4 in survey mode. Some clones are missing from TCRdb's copy, which holds only in-frame ones; the method was immunoSEQ multiplex PCR. The sample carries under 40,000 clones, 82% recorded once. The material was CD4+ T cells sorted from PBMCs after roughly 17-hour stimulation, obtained from a patient who received antiretroviral therapy. The origin of the receptors is an adult woman with HIV who was CMV-seropositive.

The count of this clone is one. The CDR3 coding sequence is TGTGCCAGCTCACCATCGGGAGGGCTTACCGGGGAGCTGTTTTTT. This sequence encodes CASSPSGGLTGELFF. The chain couples TRBV18 to TRBJ2-2; 8 bases map to TRBD2. V trimming: 2 bases; J trimming: 5 bases; junction bases outside the gene matches: 4. The CDR3 covers 15 residues. The germline CDR1 and CDR2 sequences are KGHSH and LQKENI.

This clone turned up a few times. This rearrangement joins TRBV2 to TRBJ1-1; unclear D gene. CDR3 length equals 12 residues. Trimming pared 6 bases from V and 5 bases from J, leaving 10 bases between. Germline V gene lookup returns CDR1 SNHLY and CDR2 FYNNEI. The CDR3 loop reads CASSEGYTEAFF. The CDR3, as DNA: TGTGCCAGCAGCGAGGGATATACTGAAGCTTTCTTT. Together with reference TRBV2 and TRBJ1-1, the CDR3 gives the full variable domain: EPEVTQTPSHQVTQMGQEVILRCVPISNHLYFYWYRQILGQKVEFLVSFYNNEISEKSEIFDDQFSVERPDGSNFTLKIRSTKLEDSAMYFCASSEGYTEAFFGQGTRLTVV.

The chain uses TRBV5-1 and TRBJ1-1; 12 bases agree with TRBD1. Trimming took 0 bases from V and 4 from J; bases not matched to a gene: 7. CDR1 and CDR2 (germline): SGHRS, YFSETQ. This CDR3 contains 17 residues. CDR3 loop: CASSLVSPGQGATEAFF. CDR3 DNA: TGCGCCAGCAGCTTGGTATCGCCGGGACAGGGGGCCACTGAAGCTTTCTTT.

The chain joins TRBV7-2 to TRBJ2-7, with TRBD1 matching 8 bases. Germline CDR1 reads SGHTA; CDR2 reads FQGNSA. The V and J ends lost 0 bases and 3 bases, in that order; junction bases with no gene match: 4. The CDR3 is 15 amino acids. In DNA, the CDR3 is TGTGCCAGCAGCTTAGCGGTTGACAGGGGCTACGAGCAGTACTTC. This codes for CASSLAVDRGYEQYF.